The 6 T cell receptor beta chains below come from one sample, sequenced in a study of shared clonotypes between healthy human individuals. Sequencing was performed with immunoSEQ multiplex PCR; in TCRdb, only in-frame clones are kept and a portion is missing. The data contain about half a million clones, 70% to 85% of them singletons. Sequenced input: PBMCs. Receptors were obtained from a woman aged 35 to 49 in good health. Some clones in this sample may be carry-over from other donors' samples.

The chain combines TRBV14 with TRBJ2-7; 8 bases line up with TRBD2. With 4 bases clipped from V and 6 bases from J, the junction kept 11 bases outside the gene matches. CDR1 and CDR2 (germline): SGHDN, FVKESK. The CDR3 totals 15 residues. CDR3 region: CASSPRGAGGFEQYF. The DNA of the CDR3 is TGTGCCAGCAGCCCCCGGGGGGCGGGAGGCTTCGAGCAGTACTTC.

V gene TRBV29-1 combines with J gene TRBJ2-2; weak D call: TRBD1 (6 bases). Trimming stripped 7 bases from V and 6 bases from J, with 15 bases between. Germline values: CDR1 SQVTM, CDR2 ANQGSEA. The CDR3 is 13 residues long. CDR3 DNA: TGCAGCGCCCTCATGACAGGTGCCGGGGAGCTGTTTTTT. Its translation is CSALMTGAGELFF.

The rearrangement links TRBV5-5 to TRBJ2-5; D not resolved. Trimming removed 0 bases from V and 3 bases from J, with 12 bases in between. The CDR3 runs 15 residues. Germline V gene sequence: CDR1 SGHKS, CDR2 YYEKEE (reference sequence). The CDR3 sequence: CASSLGQVFKETQYF. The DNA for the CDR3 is TGTGCCAGCAGCTTGGGCCAAGTTTTCAAAGAGACCCAGTACTTC.

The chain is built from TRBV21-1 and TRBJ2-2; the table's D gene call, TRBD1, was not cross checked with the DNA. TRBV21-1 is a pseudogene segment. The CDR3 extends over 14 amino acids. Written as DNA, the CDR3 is TGTGCCAGCAGCAATGGGGGCGACACCGGGGAGCTGTTTTTT. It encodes CASSNGGDTGELFF.

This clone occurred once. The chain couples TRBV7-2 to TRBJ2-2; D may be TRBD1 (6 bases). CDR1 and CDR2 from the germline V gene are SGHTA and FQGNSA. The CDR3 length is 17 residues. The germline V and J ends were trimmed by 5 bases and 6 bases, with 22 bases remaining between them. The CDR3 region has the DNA TGTGCCAGCAGCAATCCCCCCGGGTTGGCAGGGGCCGGGGAGCTGTTTTTT. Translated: CASSNPPGLAGAGELFF.

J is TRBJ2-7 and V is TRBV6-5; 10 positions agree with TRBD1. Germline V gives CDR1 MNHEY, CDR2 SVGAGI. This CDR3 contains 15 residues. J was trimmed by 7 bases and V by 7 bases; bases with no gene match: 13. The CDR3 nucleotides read TGTGCCAGCACCTCCTTGGGGACAGGGGAGAAGGAGCAGTACTTC. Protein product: CASTSLGTGEKEQYF.